This entry is about one T cell receptor beta chain. The sample belongs to a study of chemoradiotherapy in HPV16-positive cancers. Germline CDR1 MRHNA, CDR2 SNTAGT. The ends were cut back, 5 bases at V and 5 bases at J, with 15 bases in the middle. The CDR3 is 15 residues long. Using immunoSEQ multiplex PCR, the repertoire was profiled, and TCRdb retains in-frame clones only, with some absent. The sample comprises about 35,000 clones, around 77% of which are singletons, and roughly 3.8% rests with the top ten. This clonotype was sampled from a human donor with HPV-associated anogenital cancer. The chain employs TRBV6-4 and TRBJ1-4, with D possibly TRBD1 on 5 matching bases. The source was blood, collected from a patient who underwent chemoradiotherapy. The CDR3 region has the DNA TGTGCCAGCAGTCCCGCGGGAGGGGAGAATGAAAAACTGTTTTTT. Translation gives CASSPAGGENEKLFF.